A selection of T cell receptor beta chains follows, all from one sample in a study of shared clonotypes between healthy human individuals. Produced via immunoSEQ multiplex PCR; TCRdb's table is partial and in-frame only. Among 2 million to 3 million clones listed, 90% to 95% were seen once. The material sequenced was naive CD4+ T cells from PBMCs. The receptors stem from a man between 18 and 35 years old in good health. Some clones in this sample may be carry-over from other donors' samples. Both conserved end residues are part of each CDR3. Each record gives: CDR3 DNA, CDR3 protein, V gene, D gene, clone size, J gene. D genes are given only for firm matches. Rows give clone size only sometimes, using once, few, many, or a class for an expanded clone.

CDR3nt: TGCGCCAGCAGTGACCCCGGGACAGTTGTCAAAAACATTCAGTACTTC; CDR3aa: CASSDPGTVVKNIQYF; v_gene: TRBV10-1; d_gene: TRBD1; abundance: NA; j_gene: TRBJ2-4
CDR3nt: TGTGCCAGCTCTCAAACCAGGGTGAACACTGAAGCTTTCTTT; CDR3aa: CASSQTRVNTEAFF; v_gene: TRBV18; d_gene: NA; abundance: NA; j_gene: TRBJ1-1
CDR3nt: TGTGCCAGCAGCCCCCGGACTAGCGGGAGTAACAATGAGCAGTTCTTC; CDR3aa: CASSPRTSGSNNEQFF; v_gene: TRBV9; d_gene: TRBD2; abundance: NA; j_gene: TRBJ2-1
CDR3nt: TGCGCCAGCAGCTCGATCAGACAGCCAGATACGCAGTATTTT; CDR3aa: CASSSIRQPDTQYF; v_gene: TRBV5-1; d_gene: NA; abundance: NA; j_gene: TRBJ2-3
CDR3nt: TGTGCCAGTAGTACGAGGGGGAATCAGCCCCAGCATTTT; CDR3aa: CASSTRGNQPQHF; v_gene: TRBV19; d_gene: NA; abundance: NA; j_gene: TRBJ1-5
CDR3nt: TGTGCCAGCAGTTACTCGGCAGGGGGGGATTACGAGCAGTACTTC; CDR3aa: CASSYSAGGDYEQYF; v_gene: TRBV6-5; d_gene: NA; abundance: once; j_gene: TRBJ2-7
CDR3nt: TGTGCCAGCAGCATTACTGGCTTACCCGGGGAGCAGTACTTC; CDR3aa: CASSITGLPGEQYF; v_gene: TRBV9; d_gene: NA; abundance: NA; j_gene: TRBJ2-7
CDR3nt: TGCAGTGCGAGGTTCTACAATGAGCAGTTCTTC; CDR3aa: CSARFYNEQFF; v_gene: TRBV20-1; d_gene: NA; abundance: NA; j_gene: TRBJ2-1
CDR3nt: TGCGCCAGCAGTGTTCTGCAGGGTAGGGAAAAACTGTTTTTT; CDR3aa: CASSVLQGREKLFF; v_gene: TRBV5-1; d_gene: NA; abundance: NA; j_gene: TRBJ1-4
CDR3nt: TGTGCCAGCAGCTCCCCGGGACTAGTTTGGCTTACAGATACGCAGTATTTT; CDR3aa: CASSSPGLVWLTDTQYF; v_gene: TRBV7-2; d_gene: TRBD2; abundance: NA; j_gene: TRBJ2-3
CDR3nt: TGCGCCAGCAGCTGGGCCGGGACAGGGAGGTCTGGAAACACCATATATTTT; CDR3aa: CASSWAGTGRSGNTIYF; v_gene: TRBV5-1; d_gene: TRBD1; abundance: NA; j_gene: TRBJ1-3
CDR3nt: TGTGCCAGCAGCGTCCAGGGCAGTACCGGAAACACCATATATTTT; CDR3aa: CASSVQGSTGNTIYF; v_gene: TRBV9; d_gene: NA; abundance: once; j_gene: TRBJ1-3
CDR3nt: TGCGCCAGCAGAGGTAGGGAAGGGGAGACCCAGTACTTC; CDR3aa: CASRGREGETQYF; v_gene: TRBV5-1; d_gene: NA; abundance: once; j_gene: TRBJ2-5
CDR3nt: TGTGCCAGCAGTGGGACAGGGAGCTATGGCTACACCTTC; CDR3aa: CASSGTGSYGYTF; v_gene: TRBV6-5; d_gene: TRBD1; abundance: NA; j_gene: TRBJ1-2
CDR3nt: TGTGCCAGTATCCCACGGGGGACTGACACTGAAGCTTTCTTT; CDR3aa: CASIPRGTDTEAFF; v_gene: TRBV19; d_gene: NA; abundance: few; j_gene: TRBJ1-1
CDR3nt: TGCGCCAGCAGCTTGGGCGGGACGGATAATCAGCCCCAGCATTTT; CDR3aa: CASSLGGTDNQPQHF; v_gene: TRBV5-1; d_gene: NA; abundance: NA; j_gene: TRBJ1-5
CDR3nt: TGCGCCAGCAGCTTGGTGCAAGATACGCAGTATTTT; CDR3aa: CASSLVQDTQYF; v_gene: TRBV5-1; d_gene: NA; abundance: NA; j_gene: TRBJ2-3